The TCR beta chain described here comes from a study of shared clonotypes between healthy human individuals. Study summary: Serving as donors were two women and a few men, whose ages spanned 18 to 49. Used for every donor were three CD4 naive, three CD4 memory, two CD8 naive and one CD8 memory plate. Overall study findings and caveats: The study found about 5% of naive CD4 clonotypes shared across a handful of donors.

About this clone itself: Its matching antigen is unknown.

The V and J ends lost 4 bases and 12 bases respectively, with 19 bases between them. CDR3 length: 13 amino acids. CDR1 SNHLY and CDR2 FYNNEI come from the germline V gene. The repertoire was sequenced with immunoSEQ multiplex PCR; TCRdb's copy has only in-frame clones and lacks some. The table lists some 1 million clones, roughly 70% of them singletons, with approximately 1.5% in the top ten. The origin of this receptor is a man younger than 35 in good health. The specimen sequenced was memory CD4+ T cells sorted from blood. Subset defined: CD45RA-negative fraction. The gene calls are TRBV2 and TRBJ2-7; D is perhaps TRBD1 or TRBD2 (5 bases each). The CDR3 loop reads CASSGDRLTRGYF. The CDR3 DNA sequence: TGTGCCAGCAGTGGGGACCGATTAACGAGGGGGTACTTC.